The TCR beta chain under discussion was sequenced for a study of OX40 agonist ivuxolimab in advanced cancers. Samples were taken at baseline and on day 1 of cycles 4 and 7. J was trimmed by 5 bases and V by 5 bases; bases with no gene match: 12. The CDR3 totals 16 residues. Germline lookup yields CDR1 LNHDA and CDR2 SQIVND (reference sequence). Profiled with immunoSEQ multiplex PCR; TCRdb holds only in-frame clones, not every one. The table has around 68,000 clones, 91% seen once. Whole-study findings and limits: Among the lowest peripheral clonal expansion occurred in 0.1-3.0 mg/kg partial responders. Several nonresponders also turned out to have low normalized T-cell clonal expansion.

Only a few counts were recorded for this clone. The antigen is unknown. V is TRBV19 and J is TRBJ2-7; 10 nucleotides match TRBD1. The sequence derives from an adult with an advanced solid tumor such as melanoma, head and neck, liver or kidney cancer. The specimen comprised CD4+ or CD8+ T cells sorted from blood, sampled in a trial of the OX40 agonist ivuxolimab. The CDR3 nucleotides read TGTGCCAGTAGTTATGCCCTTGGGACAGGGGTGCACGAGCAGTACTTC. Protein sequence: CASSYALGTGVHEQYF.